This entry describes one T cell receptor beta chain. Its specificity is unknown. V was shortened by 1 base and J by 1 base, with 8 bases between the two germline ends. The CDR3 runs 15 residues. Germline V gene lookup returns CDR1 LGHNA and CDR2 YSLEER. This specimen comes from a study of cytomegalovirus exposure and HLA in healthy donors. Study-wide results and caveats: TCR clusters originating in the first cohort tended to co-occur in the 120 validation repertoires, according to a later analysis.

The method was immunoSEQ multiplex PCR; TCRdb's version includes in-frame clones alone and lacks a portion of them. This sample carries about 160,000 clones, around four fifths of them seen once, and the ten largest clones take approximately 2%. The gene calls are TRBV4-3 and TRBJ1-3, with D unclear. Sequencing was done on a sample of PBMCs. The receptor was derived from a man aged 30 to 45 in good health and CMV-seropositive. The CDR3 DNA follows: TGCGCCAGCAGCCAAGTCCCCCATTCTGGAAACACCATATATTTT. Residues: CASSQVPHSGNTIYF.